This record covers a single T cell receptor beta chain. There is no known antigen for this receptor. Per-nucleotide qualities are absent, and no much larger clonotype sits a single base away. The CDR3 spans 14 residues, from the cysteine through the phenylalanine. Just CDR3 DNA is preserved here, 42 bases in frame from base 1. The trim is 5 bases for V and 3 bases for J, with a gap of 11 bases between the germline ends. The germline V gene provides CDR1 KGHSH and CDR2 LQKENI. The sample originates from a study of CD39 and CD103 CD8 tumor-infiltrating T cells (dated by TCRdb to the late 2010s). General notes on the study: The repertoire comparisons shown came from four patients: one with an HPV-positive HNSCC, one with an HPV-negative HNSCC, one with ovarian cancer and one with melanoma. TCRbeta CDR3 deep sequencing compared repertoires of CD8 TIL subsets defined by CD103 and CD39 with peripheral memory CD8 T cells. Points the paper makes about the study in general: DP TIL clonotypes were rarely found in blood or uninvolved lymph node, whereas DN TIL clonotypes largely overlapped peripheral memory CD8 repertoires. DP CD8 TILs appeared to be more oligoclonal than DN and SP CD8 TILs and blood memory CD8 T cells, with roughly 55-86% covered by the top 30 clonotypes.

For each subset, genomic DNA was extracted from approximately 10,000 to 100,000 sorted cells using the DNeasy Blood and Tissue Kit. TCRbeta V-J or V-D-J regions were sequenced and mapped by the immunoSEQ service, with coverage above 10x per sample. From the authors' description of their analysis: Only productive rearrangements exported from the immunoSEQ Analyzer platform were analyzed, with clonality assessed on the 500 most abundant clones. The Morisita-Horn similarity index and the Jaccard index were used to quantify the overlap in repertoires between populations. In roughly 6 cancer patients, Morisita-Horn similarity was measured between the TCR repertoires of CD8 T-cell subsets. TCRdb's version of the immuneACCESS table is confined to in-frame rearrangements and falls short of the full clone set. An unresolved V gene accounts for under half of the shortfall where checked; the remainder is of unknown origin. V, J and clone size were drawn from that table, and D and trimming were deduced from the DNA. Counted in this sample were about 3,400 clones; 60% to 70% of them appeared once. The top ten hold 25% of the sample.

At the time samples were collected, the patients were not on therapy, although their prior treatments varied from chemotherapy, radiotherapy, surgery and immunotherapy to none at all. After thawing, cells were enriched for T lymphocytes using a negative-selection kit, and EpCAM beads were added for tumor-infiltrating lymphocytes. For the CD8 TIL subsets, CD3+CD4-CD8+CD45RA- cells were FACS-sorted and divided into DN, SP and DP based on their expression of CD39 and CD103. Tumor specimens were minced and digested with hyaluronidase, collagenase and DNase for 1 h, filtered, Ficoll-enriched and cryopreserved. Populations were sorted to approximately 99% purity on a FACSAria II, and cell pellets were frozen for TCR sequencing without culture.

The chain couples TRBV18 to TRBJ2-1; the D call is tentative, TRBD1 or TRBD2, as each matches 6 bases. The receptor was isolated from a human donor with head and neck squamous cell carcinoma. The specimen was CD39- CD103- CD8+ T cells sorted from the tumor. The cell subset or site label of this sample denotes: CD103-CD39- double-negative CD45RA- CD8 T cells. At the DNA level, the sequence is TGTGCCAGCTCAAACGGGGGCAGCTACAATGAGCAGTTCTTC. Its protein product is CASSNGGSYNEQFF.